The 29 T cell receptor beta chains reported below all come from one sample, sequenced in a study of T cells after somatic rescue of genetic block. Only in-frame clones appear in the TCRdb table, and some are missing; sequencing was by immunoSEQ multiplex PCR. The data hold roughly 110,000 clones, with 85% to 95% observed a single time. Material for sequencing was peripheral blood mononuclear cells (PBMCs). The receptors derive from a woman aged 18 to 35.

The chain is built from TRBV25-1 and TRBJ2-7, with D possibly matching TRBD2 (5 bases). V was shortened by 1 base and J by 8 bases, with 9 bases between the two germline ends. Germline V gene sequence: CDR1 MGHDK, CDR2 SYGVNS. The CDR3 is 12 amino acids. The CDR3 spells CASSESGIKQYF. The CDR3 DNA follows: TGTGCCAGCAGTGAATCCGGGATCAAGCAGTACTTC.

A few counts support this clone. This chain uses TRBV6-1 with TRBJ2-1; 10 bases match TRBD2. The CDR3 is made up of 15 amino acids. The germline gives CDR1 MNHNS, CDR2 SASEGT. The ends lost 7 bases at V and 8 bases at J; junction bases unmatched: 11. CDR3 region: CASTASGGASDEQFF. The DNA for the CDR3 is TGTGCCAGCACCGCGAGCGGGGGGGCAAGCGATGAGCAGTTCTTC.

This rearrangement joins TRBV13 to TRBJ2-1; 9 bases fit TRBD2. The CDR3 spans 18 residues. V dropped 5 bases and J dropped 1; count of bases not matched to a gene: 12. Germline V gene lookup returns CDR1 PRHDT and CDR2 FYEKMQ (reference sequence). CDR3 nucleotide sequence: TGTGCCAGCAGCCCCCGTGGAGCGGGGGGCCGTTCCTACAATGAGCAGTTCTTC. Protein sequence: CASSPRGAGGRSYNEQFF.

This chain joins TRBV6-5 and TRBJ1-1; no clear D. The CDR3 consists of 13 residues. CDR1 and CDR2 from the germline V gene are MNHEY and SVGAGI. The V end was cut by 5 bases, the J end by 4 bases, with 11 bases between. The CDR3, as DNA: TGTGCCAGCAGTGCGGAGGTACCCACTGAAGCTTTCTTT. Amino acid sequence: CASSAEVPTEAFF.

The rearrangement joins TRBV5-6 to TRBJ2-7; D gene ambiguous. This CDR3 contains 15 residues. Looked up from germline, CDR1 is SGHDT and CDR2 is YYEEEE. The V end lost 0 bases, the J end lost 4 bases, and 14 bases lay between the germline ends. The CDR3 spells CASSLGPNVGYEQYF. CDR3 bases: TGTGCCAGCAGCTTGGGCCCAAATGTAGGGTACGAGCAGTACTTC. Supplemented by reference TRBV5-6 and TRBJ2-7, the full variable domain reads DAGVTQSPTHLIKTRGQQVTLRCSPKSGHDTVSWYQQALGQGPQFIFQYYEEEERQRGNFPDRFSGHQFPNYSSELNVNALLLGDSALYLCASSLGPNVGYEQYFGPGTRLTVT.

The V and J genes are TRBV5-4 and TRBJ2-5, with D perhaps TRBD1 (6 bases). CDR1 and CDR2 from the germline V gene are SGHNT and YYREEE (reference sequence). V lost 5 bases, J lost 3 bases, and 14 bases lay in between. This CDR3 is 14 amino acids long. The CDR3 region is CASRPNRVEETQYF. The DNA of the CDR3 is TGTGCCAGCAGGCCTAACAGGGTAGAAGAGACCCAGTACTTC.

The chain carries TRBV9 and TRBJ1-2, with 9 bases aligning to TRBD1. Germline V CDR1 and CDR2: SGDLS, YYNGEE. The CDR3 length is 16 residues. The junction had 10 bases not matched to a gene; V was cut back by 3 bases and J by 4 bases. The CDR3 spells CASSDRTGGAGYGYTF. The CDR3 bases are TGTGCCAGCAGCGATCGTACAGGGGGCGCCGGCTATGGCTACACCTTC.

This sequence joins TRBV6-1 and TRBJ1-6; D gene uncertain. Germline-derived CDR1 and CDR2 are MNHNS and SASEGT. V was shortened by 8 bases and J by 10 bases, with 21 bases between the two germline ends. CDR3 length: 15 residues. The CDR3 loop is CASSPRVVGNSPLHF. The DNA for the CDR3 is TGTGCCAGCTCACCTAGGGTGGTCGGAAACTCACCCCTCCACTTT.

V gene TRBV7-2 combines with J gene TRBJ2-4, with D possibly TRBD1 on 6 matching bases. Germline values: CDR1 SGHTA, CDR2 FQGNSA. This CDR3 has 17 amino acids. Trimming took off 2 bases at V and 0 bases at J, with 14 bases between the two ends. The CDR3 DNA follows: TGTGCCAGCAGCTTAATGGCAGGGGACCTAGCCAAAAACATTCAGTACTTC. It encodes CASSLMAGDLAKNIQYF.

CDR3 in amino acids: CASSPGLGTGMVGNSPLHF. The DNA of the CDR3 is TGTGCCAGCTCACCAGGATTGGGGACAGGGATGGTTGGTAATTCACCCCTCCACTTT. The chain links TRBV18 to TRBJ1-6; TRBD1 aligns across 9 bases. The germline gives CDR1 KGHSH, CDR2 LQKENI. This CDR3 has 19 residues. The V and J ends lost 2 bases and 6 bases, in that order; junction bases with no gene match: 14.

The CDR3 DNA is TGTGCCAGCAGTGTGGGGGCGCGGGGGGGTTCACCCCTCCACTTT. Its protein product is CASSVGARGGSPLHF. The chain uses TRBV2 and TRBJ1-6; possibly TRBD1 for D (6 bases). CDR3 length: 15 residues. Germline V gene lookup returns CDR1 SNHLY and CDR2 FYNNEI. V was trimmed by 4 bases and J by 9 bases, leaving 16 bases between them.

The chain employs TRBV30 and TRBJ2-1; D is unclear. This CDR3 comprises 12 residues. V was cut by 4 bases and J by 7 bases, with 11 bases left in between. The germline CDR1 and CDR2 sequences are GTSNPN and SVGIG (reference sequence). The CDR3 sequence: CAWNRGVNEQFF. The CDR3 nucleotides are TGTGCCTGGAACCGAGGTGTAAATGAGCAGTTCTTC. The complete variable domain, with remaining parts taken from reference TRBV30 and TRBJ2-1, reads SQTIHQWPATLVQPVGSPLSLECTVEGTSNPNLYWYRQAAGRGLQLLFYSVGIGQISSEVPQNLSASRPQDRQFILSSKKLLLSDSGFYLCAWNRGVNEQFFGPGTRLTVL.

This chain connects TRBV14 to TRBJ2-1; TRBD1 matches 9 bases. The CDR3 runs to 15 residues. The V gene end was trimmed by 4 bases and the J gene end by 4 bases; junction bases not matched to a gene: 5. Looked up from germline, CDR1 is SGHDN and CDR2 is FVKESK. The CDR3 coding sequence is TGTGCCAGCAGCCCTACAGGGGGCAGGTACAATGAGCAGTTCTTC. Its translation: CASSPTGGRYNEQFF.

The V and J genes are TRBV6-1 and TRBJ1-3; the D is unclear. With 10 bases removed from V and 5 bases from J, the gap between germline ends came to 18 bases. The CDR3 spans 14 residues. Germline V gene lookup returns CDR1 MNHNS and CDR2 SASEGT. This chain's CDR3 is CAISPRDHRNTIYF. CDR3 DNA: TGTGCCATCTCTCCCAGAGACCACCGAAACACCATATATTTT.

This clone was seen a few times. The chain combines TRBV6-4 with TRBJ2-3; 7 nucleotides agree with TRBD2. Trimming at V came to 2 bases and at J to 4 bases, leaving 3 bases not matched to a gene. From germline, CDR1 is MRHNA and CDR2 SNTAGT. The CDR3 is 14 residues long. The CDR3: CASSDGGGSDTQYF. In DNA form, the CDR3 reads TGTGCCAGCAGTGACGGGGGGGGGTCAGATACGCAGTATTTT.

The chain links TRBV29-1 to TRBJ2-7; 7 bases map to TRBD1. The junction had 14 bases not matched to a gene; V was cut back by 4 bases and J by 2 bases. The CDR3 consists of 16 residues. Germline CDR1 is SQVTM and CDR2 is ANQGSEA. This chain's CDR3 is CSVVGVTGSVTYEQYF. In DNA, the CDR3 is TGCAGCGTTGTGGGGGTGACAGGGTCGGTGACCTACGAGCAGTACTTC.

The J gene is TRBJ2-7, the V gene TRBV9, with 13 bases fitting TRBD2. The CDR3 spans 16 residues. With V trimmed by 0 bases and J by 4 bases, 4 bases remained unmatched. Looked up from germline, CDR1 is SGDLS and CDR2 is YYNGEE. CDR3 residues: CASSVGTSGGDYEQYF. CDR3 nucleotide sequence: TGTGCCAGCAGCGTAGGCACTAGCGGGGGGGATTACGAGCAGTACTTC.

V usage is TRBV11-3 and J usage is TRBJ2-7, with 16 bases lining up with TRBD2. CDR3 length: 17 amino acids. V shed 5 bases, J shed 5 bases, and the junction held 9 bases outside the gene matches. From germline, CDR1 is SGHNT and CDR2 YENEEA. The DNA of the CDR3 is TGTGCCAGCAGCCCGGGACTAGCGGGGGGGCCGCCCGACGAGCAGTACTTC. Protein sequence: CASSPGLAGGPPDEQYF.

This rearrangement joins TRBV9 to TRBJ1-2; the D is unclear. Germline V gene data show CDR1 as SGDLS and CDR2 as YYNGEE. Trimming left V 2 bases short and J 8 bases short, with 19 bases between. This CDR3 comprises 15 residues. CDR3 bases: TGTGCCAGCAGCGTTGACCCCGCTGGGGAGGGAGGCTACACCTTC. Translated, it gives CASSVDPAGEGGYTF.

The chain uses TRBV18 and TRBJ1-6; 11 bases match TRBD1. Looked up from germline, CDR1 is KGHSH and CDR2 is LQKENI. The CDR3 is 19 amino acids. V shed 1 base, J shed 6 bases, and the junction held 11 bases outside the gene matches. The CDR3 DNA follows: TGTGCCAGCTCACCACGAACGGGGGACAGGGGGTATTCTAATTCACCCCTCCACTTT. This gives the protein CASSPRTGDRGYSNSPLHF.

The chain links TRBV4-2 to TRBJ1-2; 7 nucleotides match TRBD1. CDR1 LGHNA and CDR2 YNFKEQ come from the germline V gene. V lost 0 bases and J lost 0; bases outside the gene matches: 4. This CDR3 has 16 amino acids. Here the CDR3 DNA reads TGTGCCAGCAGCCAAGATCTTACAGGGGCTAACTATGGCTACACCTTC. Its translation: CASSQDLTGANYGYTF.

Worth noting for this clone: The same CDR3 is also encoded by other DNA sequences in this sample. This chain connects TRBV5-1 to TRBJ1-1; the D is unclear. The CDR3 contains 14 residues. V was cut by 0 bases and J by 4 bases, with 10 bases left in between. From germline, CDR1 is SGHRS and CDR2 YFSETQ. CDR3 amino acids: CASSLEGSGTEAFF. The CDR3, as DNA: TGCGCCAGCAGCTTGGAAGGGAGTGGCACTGAAGCTTTCTTT.

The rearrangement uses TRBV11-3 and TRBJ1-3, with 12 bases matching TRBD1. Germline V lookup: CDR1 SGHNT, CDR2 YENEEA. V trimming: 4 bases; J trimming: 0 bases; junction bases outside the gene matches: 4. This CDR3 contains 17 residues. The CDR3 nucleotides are TGTGCCAGCAGCTCTGCGGGACAGGGGGCCTCTGGAAACACCATATATTTT. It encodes CASSSAGQGASGNTIYF.

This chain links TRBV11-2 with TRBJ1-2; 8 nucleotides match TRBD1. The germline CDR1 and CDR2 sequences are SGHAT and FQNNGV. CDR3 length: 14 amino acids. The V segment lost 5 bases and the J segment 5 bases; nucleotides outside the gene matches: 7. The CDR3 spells CASSPGTGEYGYTF. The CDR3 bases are TGTGCCAGCAGCCCAGGGACAGGAGAGTATGGCTACACCTTC.

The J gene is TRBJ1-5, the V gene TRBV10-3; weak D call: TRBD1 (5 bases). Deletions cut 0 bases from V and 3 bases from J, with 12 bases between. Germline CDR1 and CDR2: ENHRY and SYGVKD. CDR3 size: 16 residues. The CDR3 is CAISESGGGFNQPQHF. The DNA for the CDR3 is TGTGCCATCAGTGAGTCAGGTGGGGGGTTCAATCAGCCCCAGCATTTT.

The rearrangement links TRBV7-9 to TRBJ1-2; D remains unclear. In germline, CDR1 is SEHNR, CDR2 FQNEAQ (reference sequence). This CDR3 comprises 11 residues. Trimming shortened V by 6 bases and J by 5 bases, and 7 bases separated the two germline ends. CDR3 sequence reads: CASRSGYGYTF. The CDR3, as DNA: TGTGCCAGCAGGTCAGGATATGGCTACACCTTC. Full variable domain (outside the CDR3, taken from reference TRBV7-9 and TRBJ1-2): DTGVSQNPRHKITKRGQNVTFRCDPISEHNRLYWYRQTLGQGPEFLTYFQNEAQLEKSRLLSDRFSAERPKGSFSTLEIQRTEQGDSAMYLCASRSGYGYTFGSGTRLTVV.

The CDR3 nucleotides are TGTGCCAGCAGCTTATCCCGGGACAGGGCTGGCGGCTACACCTTC. Translated: CASSLSRDRAGGYTF. The chain joins TRBV7-9 to TRBJ1-2; 9 nucleotides match TRBD1. Per germline, CDR1 SEHNR and CDR2 FQNEAQ (reference sequence). V gave up 2 bases and J gave up 8 bases; unmatched junction bases: 9. The CDR3 runs to 15 residues.

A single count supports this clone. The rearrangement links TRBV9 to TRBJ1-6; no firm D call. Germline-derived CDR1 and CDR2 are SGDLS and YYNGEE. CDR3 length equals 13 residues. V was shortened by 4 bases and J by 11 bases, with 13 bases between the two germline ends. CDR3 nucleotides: TGTGCCAGCAGCCCCGGGAATGGGGCACCCCTCCACTTT. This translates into CASSPGNGAPLHF.

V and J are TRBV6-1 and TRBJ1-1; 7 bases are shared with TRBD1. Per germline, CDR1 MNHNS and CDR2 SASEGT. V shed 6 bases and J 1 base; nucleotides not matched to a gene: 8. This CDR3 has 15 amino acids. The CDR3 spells CASRPSGQKNTEAFF. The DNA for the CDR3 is TGTGCCAGCAGACCCTCGGGACAGAAGAACACTGAAGCTTTCTTT.